This T cell receptor beta chain was recorded in a study of T-cell reconstitution after alpha-beta-depleted transplantation in children. This clonotype was counted at least ten times. CDR1 and CDR2 from the germline V gene are MNHEY and SVGEGT. Trimming pared 7 bases from V and 0 bases from J, leaving 15 bases between. The CDR3 length is 15 residues. Library preparation (for TCRbeta) was performed with unique molecular identifiers. TCRdb re-called the PCR reads through MiXCR, storing one row per CDR3 protein. The table includes 490,000 or so distinct CDR3 sequences, about 10% detected once. This TCR was recovered from a child between 2 and 9 years old with inherited bone marrow failure, due to receive a stem cell transplant. Sequenced here: PBMCs, sampled before TCRalphabeta/CD19-depleted stem cell transplant. V is TRBV6-2 or TRBV6-3 and J is TRBJ1-2; no firm D call. This chain's CDR3 is CASTDITEANYGYTF. In DNA form, the CDR3 reads TGTGCCAGCACCGATATTACAGAAGCTAACTATGGCTACACCTTC.